This TCR beta chain was profiled in a study of T cell responses to AZD1222 COVID-19 vaccine. Overall study: Pooled together were second doses at about 4 or about 12 weeks. General study findings and limits: Possibly, clonal diversity was underestimated; donors were largely white British and included more females. Vaccine-related CD4 TCRs covered spike, predominating at 160-218 and 743-854.

Using immunoSEQ multiplex PCR, the repertoire was profiled, and TCRdb retains in-frame clones only, with some absent. The sample includes under 150,000 clones, 92% of them seen just once. A word on this clone: What it binds is unknown.

This CDR3 region has 16 residues. After removal of 5 bases from V and 2 bases from J, the junction contained 7 bases not matched to a gene. Germline lookup yields CDR1 LNHDA and CDR2 SQIVND (reference sequence). The TCR sequence derives from an adult in good health. This sequence joins TRBV19 and TRBJ2-1; 9 bases map to TRBD2. The source material was peripheral blood, sampled on day 0 of AZD1222 vaccination. The CDR3 bases are TGTGCCAGTAGTGGAATAGCGGGAGACCCCTACAATGAGCAGTTCTTC. It yields the protein CASSGIAGDPYNEQFF.